This T cell receptor beta chain emerged from a study of blood T cell repertoires in COVID-19. Study in general: Samples came from the United States, Italy and Spain, spanning acute and convalescent COVID-19. Nucleic acid was either cDNA or gDNA, and it came from T cells, B-cell-depleted T cells, or PBMCs.

Produced via immunoSEQ multiplex PCR; TCRdb's table is partial and in-frame only. The sample includes around 100,000 clones, about 83% seen only once; the top ten take around 13%. In germline, CDR1 is SGHTA, CDR2 FQGNSA. Trimming cost V 2 bases and J 5 bases; bases outside gene matches: 4. The CDR3 loop spans 15 amino acids. The sequence was collected from a human donor in a cohort sampled during active COVID-19. The specimen sequenced was peripheral blood. The chain is built from TRBV7-2 and TRBJ2-2; 8 nucleotides align to TRBD1. The CDR3 coding sequence is TGTGCCAGCAGCTTAATGACAGGGGTTACCGGGGAGCTGTTTTTT. It translates to CASSLMTGVTGELFF.